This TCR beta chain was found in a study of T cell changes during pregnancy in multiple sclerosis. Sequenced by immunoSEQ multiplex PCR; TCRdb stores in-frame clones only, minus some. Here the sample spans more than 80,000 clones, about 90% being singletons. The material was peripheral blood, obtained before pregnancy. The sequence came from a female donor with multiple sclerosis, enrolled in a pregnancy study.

The chain's CDR3 is CASSLRVNTEAFF. CDR3 coding DNA: TGTGCCAGCAGTTTGAGGGTTAACACTGAAGCTTTCTTT. V gene TRBV6-5 combines with J gene TRBJ1-1; D is undetermined. Looked up from germline, CDR1 is MNHEY and CDR2 is SVGAGI. V lost 4 bases to trimming and J lost 2 bases, with 8 bases between them. This CDR3 has 13 residues.